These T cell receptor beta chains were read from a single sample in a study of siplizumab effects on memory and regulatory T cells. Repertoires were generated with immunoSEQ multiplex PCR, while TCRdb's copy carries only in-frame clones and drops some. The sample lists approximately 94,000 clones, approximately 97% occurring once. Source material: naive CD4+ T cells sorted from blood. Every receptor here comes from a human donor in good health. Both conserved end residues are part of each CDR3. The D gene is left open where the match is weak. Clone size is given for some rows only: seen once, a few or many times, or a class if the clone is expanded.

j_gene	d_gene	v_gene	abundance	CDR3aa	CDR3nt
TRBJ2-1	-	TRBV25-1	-	CASSEWGTSSYNEQFF	TGTGCCAGCAGTGAATGGGGGACAAGCTCCTACAATGAGCAGTTCTTC
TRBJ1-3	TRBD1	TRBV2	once	CASSTGVGNTIYF	TGTGCCAGCAGTACAGGGGTCGGAAACACCATATATTTT
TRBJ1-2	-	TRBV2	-	CASSFLGGEIDGYTF	TGTGCCAGCAGTTTCCTTGGAGGGGAAATAGATGGCTACACCTTC
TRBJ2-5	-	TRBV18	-	CASSPTPSESSNF	TGTGCCAGCTCCCCAACTCCTAGTGAGTCCTCAAACTTC
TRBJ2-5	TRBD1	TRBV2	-	CASSEADRGIQYF	TGTGCCAGCAGTGAGGCTGACAGGGGGATCCAGTACTTC
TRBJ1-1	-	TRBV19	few	CASSIDRGGTEAFF	TGTGCCAGTAGTATAGATCGGGGAGGGACTGAAGCTTTCTTT
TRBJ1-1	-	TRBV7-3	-	CASSPFASTNTEAFF	TGTGCCAGCAGCCCATTCGCGTCTACGAACACTGAAGCTTTCTTT
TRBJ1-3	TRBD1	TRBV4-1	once	CASSQSDRVAGNTIYF	TGCGCCAGCAGCCAGTCCGACAGGGTCGCTGGAAACACCATATATTTT
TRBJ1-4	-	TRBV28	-	CASISGADEKLFF	TGTGCCAGCATATCAGGGGCGGATGAAAAACTGTTTTTT
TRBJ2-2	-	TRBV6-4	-	CATSTGTGELFF	TGTGCCACATCTACTGGGACCGGGGAGCTGTTTTTT
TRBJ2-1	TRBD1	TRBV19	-	CASLLRDRAVHEQFF	TGTGCCAGTCTCCTCCGGGACAGGGCGGTGCATGAGCAGTTCTTC
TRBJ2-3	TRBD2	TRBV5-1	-	CASSLAGGHTDTQYF	TGCGCCAGCAGCCTAGCGGGGGGGCACACAGATACGCAGTATTTT
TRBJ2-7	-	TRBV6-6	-	CASSFNSGRGGYEQYF	TGTGCCAGCAGTTTCAATTCAGGGCGGGGTGGCTACGAGCAGTACTTC
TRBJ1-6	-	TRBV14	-	CASSQEWVGSPLHF	TGTGCCAGCAGCCAAGAATGGGTCGGCTCACCCCTCCACTTT
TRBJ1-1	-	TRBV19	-	CASRDPGLPNTEAFF	TGTGCCAGTAGGGACCCGGGACTACCGAACACTGAAGCTTTCTTT
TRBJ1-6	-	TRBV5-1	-	CASRGPSSYNSPLHF	TGCGCCAGCAGGGGGCCGAGCTCCTATAATTCACCCCTCCACTTT
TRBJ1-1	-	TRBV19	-	CASSIYEGTTEAFF	TGTGCCAGTAGTATTTATGAGGGGACCACTGAAGCTTTCTTT
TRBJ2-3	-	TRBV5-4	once	CASSLEARIPKDTQYF	TGTGCCAGCAGCTTGGAGGCCAGAATTCCCAAAGATACGCAGTATTTT
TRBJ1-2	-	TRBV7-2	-	CASRPGGDYGYTF	TGTGCCAGTCGGCCGGGAGGGGATTATGGCTACACCTTC
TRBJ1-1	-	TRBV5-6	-	CASSQRDRYVTGTEAFF	TGTGCCAGCAGCCAAAGAGACAGGTACGTCACCGGCACTGAAGCTTTCTTT
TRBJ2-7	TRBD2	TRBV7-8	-	CASRTLRGSGAYEQYF	TGTGCCAGCAGGACCCTGCGGGGTAGCGGGGCCTACGAGCAGTACTTC
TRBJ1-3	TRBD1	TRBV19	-	CASRKDRVRISGNTIYF	TGTGCCAGTAGGAAAGACAGGGTGAGAATCTCTGGAAACACCATATATTTT
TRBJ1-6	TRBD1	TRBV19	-	CASSVSDRASSPLHF	TGTGCCAGTAGTGTATCGGACAGGGCTTCATCACCCCTCCACTTT
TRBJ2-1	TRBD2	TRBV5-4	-	CASSQRTSGGRSYNEQFF	TGTGCCAGCAGCCAAAGGACTAGCGGGGGCAGGTCCTACAATGAGCAGTTCTTC